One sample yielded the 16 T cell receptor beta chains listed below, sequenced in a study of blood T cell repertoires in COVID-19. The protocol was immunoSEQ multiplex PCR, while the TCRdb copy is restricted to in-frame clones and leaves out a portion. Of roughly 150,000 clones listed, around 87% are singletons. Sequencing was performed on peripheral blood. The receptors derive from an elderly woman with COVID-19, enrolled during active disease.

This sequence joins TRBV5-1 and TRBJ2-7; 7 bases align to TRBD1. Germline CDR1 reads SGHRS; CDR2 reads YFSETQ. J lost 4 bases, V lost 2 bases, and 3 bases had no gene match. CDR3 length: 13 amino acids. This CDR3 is CASSLPDRYEQYF. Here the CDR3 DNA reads TGCGCCAGCAGCTTACCGGACAGGTACGAGCAGTACTTC.

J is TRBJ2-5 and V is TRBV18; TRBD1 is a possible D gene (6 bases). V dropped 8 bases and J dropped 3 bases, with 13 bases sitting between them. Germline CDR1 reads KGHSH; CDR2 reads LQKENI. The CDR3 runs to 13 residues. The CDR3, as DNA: TGTGCCAGCCTACAGGGTACAGAAGAGACCCAGTACTTC. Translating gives CASLQGTEETQYF.

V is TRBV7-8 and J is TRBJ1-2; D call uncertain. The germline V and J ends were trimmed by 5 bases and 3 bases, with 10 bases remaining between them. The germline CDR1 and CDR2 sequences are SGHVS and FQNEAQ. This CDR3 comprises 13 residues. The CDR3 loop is CASSLTNYYGYTF. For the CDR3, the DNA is TGTGCCAGCAGCCTGACAAATTACTATGGCTACACCTTC.

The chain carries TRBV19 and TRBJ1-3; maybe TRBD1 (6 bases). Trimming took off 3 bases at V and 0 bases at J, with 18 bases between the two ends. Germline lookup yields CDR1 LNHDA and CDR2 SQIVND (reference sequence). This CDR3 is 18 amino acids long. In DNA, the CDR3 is TGTGCCAGTAGTATCAGCGGGAGCGGGACAAGCTCTGGAAACACCATATATTTT. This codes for CASSISGSGTSSGNTIYF.

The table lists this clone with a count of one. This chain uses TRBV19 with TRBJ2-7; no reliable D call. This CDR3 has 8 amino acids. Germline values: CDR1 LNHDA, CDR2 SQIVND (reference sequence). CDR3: CARDEQYF. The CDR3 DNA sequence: TGTGCTCGCGACGAGCAGTACTTC.

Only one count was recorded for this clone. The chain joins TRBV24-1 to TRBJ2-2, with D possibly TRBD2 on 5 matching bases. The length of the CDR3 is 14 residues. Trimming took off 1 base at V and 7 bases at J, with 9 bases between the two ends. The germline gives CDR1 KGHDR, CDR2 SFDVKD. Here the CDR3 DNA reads TGTGCCACCAGTGATTTCAACGGGGTCGGGGAGCTGTTTTTT. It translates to CATSDFNGVGELFF.

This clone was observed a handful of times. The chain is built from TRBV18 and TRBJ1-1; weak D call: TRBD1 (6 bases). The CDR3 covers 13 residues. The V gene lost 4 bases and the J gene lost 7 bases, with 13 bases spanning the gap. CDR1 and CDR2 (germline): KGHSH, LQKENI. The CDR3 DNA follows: TGTGCCAGCTCACGAATCTTGACAGGTGAAGCTTTCTTT. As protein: CASSRILTGEAFF. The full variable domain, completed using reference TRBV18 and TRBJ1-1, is NAGVMQNPRHLVRRRGQEARLRCSPMKGHSHVYWYRQLPEEGLKFMVYLQKENIIDESGMPKERFSAEFPKEGPSILRIQQVVRGDSAAYFCASSRILTGEAFFGQGTRLTVV.

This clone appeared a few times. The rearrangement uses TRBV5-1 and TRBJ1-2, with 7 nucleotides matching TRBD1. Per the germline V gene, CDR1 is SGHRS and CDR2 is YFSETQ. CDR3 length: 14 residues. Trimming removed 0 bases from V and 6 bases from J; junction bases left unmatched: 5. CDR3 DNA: TGCGCCAGCAGCTTGGCCAGGGGGGAAGATGGCTACACCTTC. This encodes CASSLARGEDGYTF.

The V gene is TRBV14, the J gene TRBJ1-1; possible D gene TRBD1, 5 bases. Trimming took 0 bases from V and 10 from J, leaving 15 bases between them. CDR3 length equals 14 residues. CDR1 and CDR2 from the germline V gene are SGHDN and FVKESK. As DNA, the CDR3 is TGTGCCAGCAGCCAAGATCGGGCGGGGAGGGGAGCTTTCTTT. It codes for CASSQDRAGRGAFF.

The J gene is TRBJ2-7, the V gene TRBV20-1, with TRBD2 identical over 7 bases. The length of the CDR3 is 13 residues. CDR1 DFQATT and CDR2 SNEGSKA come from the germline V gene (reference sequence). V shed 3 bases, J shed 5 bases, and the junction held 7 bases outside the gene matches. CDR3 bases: TGCAGTGCTAGTTTGAACAGCGGGAACGAGCAGTACTTC. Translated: CSASLNSGNEQYF.

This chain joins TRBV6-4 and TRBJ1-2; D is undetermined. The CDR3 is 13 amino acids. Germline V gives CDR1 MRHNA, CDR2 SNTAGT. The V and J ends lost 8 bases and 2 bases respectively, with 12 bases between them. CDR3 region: CASSPGANYGYTF. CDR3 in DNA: TGTGCCAGCTCCCCGGGAGCCAACTATGGCTACACCTTC.

The CDR3 loop reads CASSLFRSNQPQHF. CDR3 coding DNA: TGTGCCAGCAGTTTATTTCGTAGCAATCAGCCCCAGCATTTT. The V call is TRBV27, the J call TRBJ1-5; no clear D gene. CDR1 is MNHEY, CDR2 SMNVEV, per germline (reference sequence). V was trimmed by 1 base and J by 0 bases, leaving 4 bases between them. The CDR3 covers 14 residues.

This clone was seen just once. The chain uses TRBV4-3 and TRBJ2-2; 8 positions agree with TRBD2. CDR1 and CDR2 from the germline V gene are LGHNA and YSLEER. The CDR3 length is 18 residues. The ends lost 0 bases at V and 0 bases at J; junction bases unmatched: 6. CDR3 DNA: TGCGCCAGCAGCCAAGATCGGGGGGGCTTCGCGAACACCGGGGAGCTGTTTTTT. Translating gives CASSQDRGGFANTGELFF.

The DNA for the CDR3 is TGTGCCAGCAGCCAGAGCGGGAGCAACACCGGGGAGCTGTTTTTT. Amino acids: CASSQSGSNTGELFF. The chain recombines TRBV3-1 (or the pseudogene TRBV3-2) with TRBJ2-2; 8 nucleotides align to TRBD2. The germline V gene has CDR1 LGHDT and CDR2 YNNKEL (reference sequence). The CDR3 has 15 residues. Losses at the gene ends were 3 bases for V and 2 bases for J; bases not matched to a gene: 2.

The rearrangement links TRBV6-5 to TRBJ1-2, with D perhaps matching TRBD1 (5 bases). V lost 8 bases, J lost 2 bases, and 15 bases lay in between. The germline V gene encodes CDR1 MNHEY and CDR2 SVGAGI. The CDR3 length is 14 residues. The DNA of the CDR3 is TGTGCCAGCCGACGCCCGGGGGGGAACTATGGCTACACCTTC. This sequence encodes CASRRPGGNYGYTF.

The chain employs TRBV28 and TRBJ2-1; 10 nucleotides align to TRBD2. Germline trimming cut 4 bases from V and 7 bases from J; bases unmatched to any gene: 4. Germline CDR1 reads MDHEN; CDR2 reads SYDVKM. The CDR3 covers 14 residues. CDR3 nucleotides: TGTGCCAGCAGTTCGGGACTAGCGATTAATGAGCAGTTCTTC. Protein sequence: CASSSGLAINEQFF.